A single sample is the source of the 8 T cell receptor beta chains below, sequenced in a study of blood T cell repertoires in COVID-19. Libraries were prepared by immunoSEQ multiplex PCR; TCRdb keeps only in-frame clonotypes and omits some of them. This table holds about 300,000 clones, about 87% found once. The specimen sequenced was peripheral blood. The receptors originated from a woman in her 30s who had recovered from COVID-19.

CDR3 DNA: TGTGCCAGCAGTACAGACAGGGGATCTGGAAACACCATATATTTT. Residues: CASSTDRGSGNTIYF. The V gene is TRBV2, the J gene TRBJ1-3; 8 bases are shared with TRBD1. Germline CDR1 and CDR2: SNHLY and FYNNEI. This CDR3 has 15 amino acids. V trimming: 5 bases; J trimming: 1 base; junction bases outside the gene matches: 4.

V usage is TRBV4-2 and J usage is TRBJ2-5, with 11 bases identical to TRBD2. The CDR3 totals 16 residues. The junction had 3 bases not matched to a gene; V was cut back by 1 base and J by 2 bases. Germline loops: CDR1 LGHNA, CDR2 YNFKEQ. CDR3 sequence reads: CASSQGASGGQETQYF. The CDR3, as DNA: TGTGCCAGCAGCCAAGGGGCTAGCGGGGGGCAAGAGACCCAGTACTTC.

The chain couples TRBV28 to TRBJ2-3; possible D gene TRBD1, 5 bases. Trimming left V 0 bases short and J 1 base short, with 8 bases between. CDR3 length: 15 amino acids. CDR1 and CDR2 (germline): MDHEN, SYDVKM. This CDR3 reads CASSLWVQGTDTQYF. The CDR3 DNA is TGTGCCAGCAGTTTATGGGTACAGGGCACAGATACGCAGTATTTT.

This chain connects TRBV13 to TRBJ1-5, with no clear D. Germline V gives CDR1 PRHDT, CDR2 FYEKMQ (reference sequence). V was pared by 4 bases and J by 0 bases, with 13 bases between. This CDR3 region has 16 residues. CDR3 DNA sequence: TGTGCCAGCAGCTCCCGGGGAGTACATAGCAATCAGCCCCAGCATTTT. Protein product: CASSSRGVHSNQPQHF.

CDR3 sequence reads: CASSMVIRTGNIQYF. Here the CDR3 DNA reads TGTGCCAGTAGTATGGTAATAAGAACAGGGAACATTCAGTACTTC. This rearrangement joins TRBV19 to TRBJ2-4, with D perhaps TRBD1 (6 bases). Trimming took 3 bases from V and 7 from J, leaving 16 bases between them. The CDR3 length is 15 residues. The germline CDR1 and CDR2 sequences are LNHDA and SQIVND (reference sequence).

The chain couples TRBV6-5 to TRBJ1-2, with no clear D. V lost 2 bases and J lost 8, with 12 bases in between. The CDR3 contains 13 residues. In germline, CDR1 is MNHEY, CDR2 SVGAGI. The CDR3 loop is CASSYGGPSGYTF. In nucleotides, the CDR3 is TGTGCCAGCAGTTACGGAGGGCCGTCCGGCTACACCTTC.

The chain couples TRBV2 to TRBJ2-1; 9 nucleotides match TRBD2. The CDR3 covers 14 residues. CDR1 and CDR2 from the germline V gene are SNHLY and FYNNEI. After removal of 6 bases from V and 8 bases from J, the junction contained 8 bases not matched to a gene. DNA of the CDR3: TGTGCCAGCAGATTGGGACTAGCTAACGATGAGCAGTTCTTC. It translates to CASRLGLANDEQFF.

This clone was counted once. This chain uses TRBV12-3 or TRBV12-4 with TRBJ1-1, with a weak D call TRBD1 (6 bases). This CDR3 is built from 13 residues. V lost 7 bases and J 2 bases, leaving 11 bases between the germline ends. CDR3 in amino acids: CASNGQLNTEAFF. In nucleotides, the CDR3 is TGTGCCAGCAATGGACAGCTAAACACTGAAGCTTTCTTT.